The TCR beta chain described here comes from a study of control samples from healthy donors and cancer patients. Produced via immunoSEQ multiplex PCR; TCRdb's table is partial and in-frame only. The repertoire holds 55,000 to 90,000 clones, with about 87% as singletons. The TCR was taken from a man over 45 in good health. The sequenced material came from blood.

The CDR3 nucleotides read TGTGCCAGCAGTTTAGGGACACTTCAGGTGGAGACCCAGTACTTC. Amino acid sequence: CASSLGTLQVETQYF. The chain couples TRBV6-2 or TRBV6-3 to TRBJ2-5, with D maybe TRBD1 (6 bases). The length of the CDR3 is 15 residues. CDR1 is MNHEY, CDR2 SVGEGT, per germline. V dropped 4 bases and J dropped 5 bases, with 17 bases sitting between them.